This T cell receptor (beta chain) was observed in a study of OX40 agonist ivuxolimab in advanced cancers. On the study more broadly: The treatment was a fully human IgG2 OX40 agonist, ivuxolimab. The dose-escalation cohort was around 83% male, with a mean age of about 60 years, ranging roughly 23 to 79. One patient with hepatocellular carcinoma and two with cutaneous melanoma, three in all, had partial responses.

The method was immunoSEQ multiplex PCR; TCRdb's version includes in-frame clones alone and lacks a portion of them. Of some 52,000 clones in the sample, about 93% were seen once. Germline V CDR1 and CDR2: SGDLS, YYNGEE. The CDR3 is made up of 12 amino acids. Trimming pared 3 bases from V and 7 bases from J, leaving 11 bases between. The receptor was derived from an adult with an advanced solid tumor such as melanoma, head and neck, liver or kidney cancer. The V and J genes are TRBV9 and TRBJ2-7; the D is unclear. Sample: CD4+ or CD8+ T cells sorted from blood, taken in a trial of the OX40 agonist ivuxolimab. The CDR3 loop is CASSDSDLEQYF. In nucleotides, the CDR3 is TGTGCCAGCAGCGATTCAGACCTTGAGCAGTACTTC. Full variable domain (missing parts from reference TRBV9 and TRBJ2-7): DSGVTQTPKHLITATGQRVTLRCSPRSGDLSVYWYQQSLDQGLQFLIQYYNGEERAKGNILERFSAQQFPDLHSELNLSSLELGDSALYFCASSDSDLEQYFGPGTRLTVT.